These 32 T cell receptor beta chains were sequenced from one sample in a study of blood T cells in healthy people across ages. Primers used in a second PCR of about 6 to 12 cycles were a sample-barcoded 5' primer and a J-beta primer mix. TCRdb used MiXCR to reprocess the 5' RACE reads, holding one entry per CDR3 protein. Found here are about 1.5 million distinct CDR3 sequences, about 45% of them singletons; the top ten hold over 3.5%. Sequencing was performed on blood. The origin of the receptors is a woman under 30 in good health.

This clonotype was recorded a few times. The rearrangement joins TRBV7-6 to TRBJ2-3, with D possibly being TRBD1 (6 bases). Germline assignment: CDR1 SGHVS and CDR2 FNYEAQ. The CDR3 has 15 amino acids. Trimming took 4 bases from V and 6 from J, leaving 17 bases between them. The CDR3 DNA reads as TGTGCCAGCAGCTCGAAGGTCCAGGGGCCGGATACGCAGTATTTT. Its protein is CASSSKVQGPDTQYF.

CDR3 sequence (DNA): TGCGCCAGCAGCTTGACTAGCGGGAGTAAGAGCTCCTACGAGCAGTACTTC. Encoded protein: CASSLTSGSKSSYEQYF. The J gene is TRBJ2-7, the V gene TRBV5-1, with 11 bases matching TRBD2. The CDR3 totals 17 residues. The germline gives CDR1 SGHRS, CDR2 YFSETQ. The V and J ends lost 1 base and 0 bases, in that order; junction bases with no gene match: 6.

The rearrangement links TRBV4-1 to TRBJ1-1; 7 nucleotides agree with TRBD1. V gave up 3 bases and J gave up 1 base; unmatched junction bases: 5. CDR1 MGHRA and CDR2 YSYEKL come from the germline V gene. The CDR3 length is 15 residues. The chain's CDR3 is CASSQARDRNTEAFF. Written as DNA, the CDR3 is TGCGCCAGCAGCCAGGCACGGGACAGGAACACTGAAGCTTTCTTT.

This clonotype showed up just a few times. V and J are TRBV12-3 or TRBV12-4 and TRBJ2-3; TRBD1 matches 12 bases. The CDR3 totals 15 residues. V was clipped by 5 bases and J by 5 bases; unmatched bases: 5. The CDR3 here is CASSPRDRGQDTQYF. CDR3 DNA: TGTGCCAGCAGTCCCCGGGACAGGGGGCAAGATACGCAGTATTTT.

This clonotype was seen only a few times. This rearrangement joins TRBV3-1 to TRBJ2-7; 7 nucleotides agree with TRBD1. The CDR3 has 15 amino acids. CDR1 is LGHDT and CDR2 is YNNKEL in the germline V gene (reference sequence). The junction had 9 bases not matched to a gene; V was cut back by 1 base and J by 6 bases. CDR3 nucleotides: TGTGCCAGCAGCCAAGCGACAGGGTTTGGGTTCGAGCAGTACTTC. Translated, it gives CASSQATGFGFEQYF.

The CDR3 nucleotides are TGTGCCAGCAGGCGGGAAGGCGGTGACAATGAGCAGTTCTTC. Protein: CASRREGGDNEQFF. This chain uses TRBV12-3 or TRBV12-4 with TRBJ2-1; D may be TRBD2 (6 bases). The CDR3 is made up of 14 amino acids. The V gene lost 6 bases and the J gene lost 5 bases, with 14 bases spanning the gap.

The rearrangement uses TRBV28 and TRBJ2-1; 11 bases fit TRBD2. The CDR3 length is 13 residues. Germline-derived CDR1 and CDR2 are MDHEN and SYDVKM. Trimming at V came to 9 bases and at J to 7 bases, leaving 5 bases not matched to a gene. This chain's CDR3 is CASGTSGGNEQFF. The CDR3 DNA reads TGTGCCAGTGGGACTAGCGGAGGAAATGAGCAGTTCTTC.

V gene TRBV20-1 combines with J gene TRBJ1-5; possibly TRBD1 for D (5 bases). This CDR3 comprises 12 residues. The V end was cut by 3 bases, the J end by 9 bases, with 12 bases between. Germline V gene sequence: CDR1 DFQATT, CDR2 SNEGSKA (reference sequence). Here the CDR3 reads CSARPRGGPQHF. The CDR3 nucleotides are TGCAGTGCTAGGCCCCGTGGGGGGCCCCAGCATTTT.

V is TRBV15 and J is TRBJ2-1; TRBD1 might be the D (6 bases). Germline-derived CDR1 and CDR2 are LNHNV and YYDKDF (reference sequence). Trimming stripped 9 bases from V and 6 bases from J, with 18 bases between. The CDR3 loop spans 14 amino acids. The CDR3 coding sequence is TGTGCCACACTACAGGGTTTAGGTTTCAATGAGCAGTTCTTC. Encoded protein: CATLQGLGFNEQFF.

The chain carries TRBV11-2 and TRBJ2-5; weak D call: TRBD2 (6 bases). TRBJ2-7 matches the DNA end more closely, so the J call is doubtful. The CDR3 has 15 residues. Germline V lookup: CDR1 SGHAT, CDR2 FQNNGV. The CDR3 region has the DNA TGTGCCAGCAGCTCGGGACTCCGGTGGGTCAACGAGCAGTACTTC. This gives the protein CASSSGLRWVNEQYF.

This sequence joins TRBV12-3 or TRBV12-4 and TRBJ2-3; D gene uncertain. Trimming shortened V by 6 bases and J by 5 bases, and 12 bases separated the two germline ends. CDR3 length: 13 amino acids. CDR3 amino acids: CASRRIIGDTQYF. In nucleotides, the CDR3 is TGTGCCAGCAGGCGCATCATAGGAGATACGCAGTATTTT.

This clonotype was seen a few times. CDR3 nucleotide sequence: TGTGCCAGCAGCTTAGGGCCCCCCGGGCAGCCCCAGCATTTT. Translation: CASSLGPPGQPQHF. The chain combines TRBV7-6 with TRBJ1-5; D call uncertain. The CDR3 loop spans 14 amino acids. Between the trimmed V and J ends, which lost 1 base and 7 bases, there was a span of 11 bases. From germline, CDR1 is SGHVS and CDR2 FNYEAQ.

CDR3 DNA: TGCGCCAGCAGCTTACAGGGTGACGAGACCCAGTACTTC. It is translated as CASSLQGDETQYF. The rearrangement uses TRBV5-1 and TRBJ2-5; D may be TRBD1 (6 bases). Trimming pared 2 bases from V and 5 bases from J, leaving 10 bases between. The CDR3 is made up of 13 amino acids. Germline V lookup: CDR1 SGHRS, CDR2 YFSETQ. The full variable domain, in which reference TRBV5-1 and TRBJ2-5 provide the parts outside the CDR3, is KAGVTQTPRYLIKTRGQQVTLSCSPISGHRSVSWYQQTPGQGLQFLFEYFSETQRNKGNFPGRFSGRQFSNSRSEMNVSTLELGDSALYLCASSLQGDETQYFGPGTRLLVL.

This clonotype has only a few counts. This rearrangement joins TRBV24-1 to TRBJ2-7, with 7 positions matching TRBD2. The CDR3 runs to 16 residues. Germline V gene sequence: CDR1 KGHDR, CDR2 SFDVKD. The junction had 10 bases not matched to a gene; V was cut back by 4 bases and J by 2 bases. CDR3 sequence: CATSDHRSGQPYEQYF. CDR3 DNA: TGTGCCACCAGTGACCACCGTAGCGGGCAACCCTACGAGCAGTACTTC.

This clonotype was recorded a few times. The rearrangement joins TRBV12-3 or TRBV12-4 to TRBJ2-3, with unresolved D. This CDR3 has 10 residues. V was shortened by 10 bases and J by 6 bases, with 8 bases between the two germline ends. The CDR3 loop reads CATSWDTQYF. The CDR3 DNA reads as TGTGCCACCTCGTGGGATACGCAGTATTTT.

As concerns this clonotype: The junction does not match germline at one end; this may be a read error. The chain employs TRBV12-3 or TRBV12-4 and TRBJ2-2; tentatively, D is TRBD1 (6 bases). The CDR3 is made up of 16 amino acids. CDR3 region: CAGSLGQGIDTGELFF. The CDR3 region has the DNA TGTGCCGGCAGTTTAGGGCAGGGGATCGACACCGGGGAGCTGTTTTTT.

The chain has TRBV5-1 and TRBJ2-1; D not resolved. The length of the CDR3 is 12 residues. In germline, CDR1 is SGHRS, CDR2 YFSETQ. Trimming removed 5 bases at V and 4 bases at J, with 7 bases between. DNA for the CDR3: TGCGCCAGCAGGCCAGATTACAATGAGCAGTTCTTC. As protein: CASRPDYNEQFF.

This clonotype turned up a few times. The V call is TRBV29-1, the J call TRBJ2-7, with unresolved D. The CDR3 is made up of 10 amino acids. Germline assignment: CDR1 SQVTM and CDR2 ANQGSEA. V was shortened by 7 bases and J by 3 bases, with 7 bases between the two germline ends. In DNA form, the CDR3 reads TGCAGCGCTGTGTTCTACGAGCAGTACTTC. Amino acid sequence: CSAVFYEQYF.

This clonotype was counted only a few times. The rearrangement links TRBV7-2 to TRBJ2-5, with D maybe TRBD1 (6 bases). Germline CDR1 reads SGHTA; CDR2 reads FQGNSA. The ends were cut back, 5 bases at V and 7 bases at J, with 8 bases in the middle. The CDR3 consists of 11 residues. This CDR3 reads CASSVQGTQYF. As DNA, the CDR3 is TGTGCCAGCAGCGTACAGGGGACCCAGTACTTC.

This chain links TRBV5-6 with TRBJ2-7; 9 bases align to TRBD1. V lost 4 bases, J lost 5 bases, and 16 bases stayed unmatched. The CDR3 consists of 17 residues. The germline gives CDR1 SGHDT, CDR2 YYEEEE. The CDR3 here is CASSLLPGQGGLDEQYF. Here the CDR3 DNA reads TGTGCCAGCAGCCTACTTCCGGGACAGGGTGGGTTGGACGAGCAGTACTTC. The full variable domain, with the rest looked up from reference TRBV5-6 and TRBJ2-7, is DAGVTQSPTHLIKTRGQQVTLRCSPKSGHDTVSWYQQALGQGPQFIFQYYEEEERQRGNFPDRFSGHQFPNYSSELNVNALLLGDSALYLCASSLLPGQGGLDEQYFGPGTRLTVT.

The rearrangement links TRBV6-6 to TRBJ1-2; no reliable D call. The V end was cut by 2 bases, the J end by 7 bases, with 14 bases between. Germline CDR1 and CDR2: MNHNY and SVGAGI (reference sequence). This CDR3 region has 14 residues. The CDR3 DNA reads TGTGCCAGCAGTTACAGTGGTTCCCCTACTGGCTACACCTTC. The encoded protein is CASSYSGSPTGYTF.

The V gene is TRBV12-3 or TRBV12-4, the J gene TRBJ1-5; TRBD1 is a possible D gene (5 bases). The CDR3 loop spans 16 amino acids. Between the trimmed V and J ends, which lost 1 base and 6 bases, there was a span of 16 bases. The CDR3 reads CASSLVAAGMGQPQHF. CDR3 in DNA: TGTGCCAGCAGTTTAGTTGCCGCAGGGATGGGTCAGCCCCAGCATTTT.

The gene calls are TRBV7-9 and TRBJ1-3, with 7 bases identical to TRBD1. The CDR3 consists of 14 residues. The germline V gene encodes CDR1 SEHNR and CDR2 FQNEAQ (reference sequence). The ends lost 5 bases at V and 9 bases at J; junction bases unmatched: 10. Here the CDR3 DNA reads TGTGCCAGCAGCCCGACAGGGACCTTAGGCACCATATATTTT. Translated: CASSPTGTLGTIYF.

Only a few counts were recorded for this clonotype. The gene calls are TRBV14 and TRBJ2-4, with a weak D call TRBD1 (5 bases). The germline V gene has CDR1 SGHDN and CDR2 FVKESK. The CDR3 spans 12 residues. V was cut by 3 bases and J by 7 bases, with 7 bases left in between. The CDR3 nucleotides are TGTGCCAGCAGCCATTACAGGAACATTCAGTACTTC. Translation gives CASSHYRNIQYF.

The chain uses TRBV7-2 and TRBJ1-5; 9 nucleotides match TRBD1. There are 20 residues in the CDR3. The germline CDR1 and CDR2 sequences are SGHTA and FQGNSA. J lost 0 bases, V lost 5 bases, and 17 bases had no gene match. CDR3 sequence (DNA): TGTGCCAGCAGCCAATCATCCGGGACAGGGTTTCCTGATAGCAATCAGCCCCAGCATTTT. This translates into CASSQSSGTGFPDSNQPQHF.

The chain carries TRBV29-1 and TRBJ2-3, with D possibly TRBD1 on 6 matching bases. This CDR3 spans 14 amino acids. Deletions cut 6 bases from V and 7 bases from J, with 20 bases between. CDR1 is SQVTM and CDR2 is ANQGSEA in the germline V gene. The CDR3 region is CSVVRGTGQNTQYF. The CDR3 nucleotides are TGCAGCGTCGTCAGGGGTACGGGACAAAATACGCAGTATTTT.

This chain uses TRBV4-3 with TRBJ1-2; no clear D gene. The CDR3 totals 15 residues. V gave up 0 bases and J gave up 5 bases, with 13 bases separating them. Germline CDR1 and CDR2: LGHNA and YSLEER. The CDR3: CASSQDRRILYGYTF. As DNA, the CDR3 is TGCGCCAGCAGCCAAGACAGACGGATACTTTATGGCTACACCTTC.

This sequence joins TRBV25-1 and TRBJ2-1, with a tentative D call TRBD1 (5 bases). The CDR3 is 13 amino acids. V gave up 6 bases and J gave up 9 bases, with 15 bases separating them. The V gene's germline CDR1 is MGHDK and CDR2 SYGVNS. The CDR3 spells CASRKVRGSEQFF. CDR3 DNA: TGTGCCAGCAGAAAAGTAAGGGGCAGTGAGCAGTTCTTC.

The rearrangement joins TRBV20-1 to TRBJ2-1; D is uncertain. The V gene lost 0 bases and the J gene lost 0 bases, with 9 bases spanning the gap. CDR1 and CDR2 from the germline V gene are DFQATT and SNEGSKA (reference sequence). The CDR3 is 15 residues long. Written as DNA, the CDR3 is TGCAGTGCTAGAGAGGCGAAAAACTCCTACAATGAGCAGTTCTTC. Protein: CSAREAKNSYNEQFF.

The V and J genes are TRBV7-2 and TRBJ2-3; D might be TRBD1 or TRBD2, each matching 5 bases. The CDR3 runs 14 residues. The V gene's germline CDR1 is SGHTA and CDR2 FQGNSA. V was pared by 5 bases and J by 4 bases, with 13 bases between. Written as DNA, the CDR3 is TGTGCCAGCAGCGTAGTTGGGGGACCAGATACGCAGTATTTT. This translates into CASSVVGGPDTQYF.

The chain is built from TRBV4-1 and TRBJ2-5; D is possibly TRBD2 (6 bases). The V gene's germline CDR1 is MGHRA and CDR2 YSYEKL. V lost 1 base and J 4 bases, leaving 10 bases between the germline ends. There are 14 residues in the CDR3. For the CDR3, the DNA is TGCGCCAGCAGCCAAGGCCCAGCGGGAGAGACCCAGTACTTC. Translation: CASSQGPAGETQYF.

The table lists this clonotype with a few counts. The rearrangement joins TRBV20-1 to TRBJ2-3, with D possibly being TRBD2 (6 bases). Germline loops: CDR1 DFQATT, CDR2 SNEGSKA (reference sequence). The CDR3 is made up of 14 amino acids. V was clipped by 3 bases and J by 2 bases, with 12 bases between them. The CDR3 DNA follows: TGCAGTGCTAGCCGCGGGGAAAACACAGATACGCAGTATTTT. This encodes CSASRGENTDTQYF.